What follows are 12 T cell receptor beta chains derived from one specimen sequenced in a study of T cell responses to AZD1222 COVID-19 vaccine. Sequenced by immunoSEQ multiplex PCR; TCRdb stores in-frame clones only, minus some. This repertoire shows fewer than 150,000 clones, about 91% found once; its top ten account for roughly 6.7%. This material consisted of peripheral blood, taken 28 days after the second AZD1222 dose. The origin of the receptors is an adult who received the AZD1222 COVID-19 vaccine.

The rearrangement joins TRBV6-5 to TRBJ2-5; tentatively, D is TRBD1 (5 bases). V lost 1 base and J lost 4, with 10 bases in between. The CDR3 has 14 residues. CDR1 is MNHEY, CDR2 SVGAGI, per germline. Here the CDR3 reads CASSYLAGRETQYF. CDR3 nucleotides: TGTGCCAGCAGTTACTTGGCAGGGCGAGAGACCCAGTACTTC.

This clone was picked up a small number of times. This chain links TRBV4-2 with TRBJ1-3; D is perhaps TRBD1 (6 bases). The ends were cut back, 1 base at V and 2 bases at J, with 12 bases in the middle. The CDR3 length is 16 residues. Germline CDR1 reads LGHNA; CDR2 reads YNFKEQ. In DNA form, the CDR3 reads TGTGCCAGCAGCCAAGCCCCAGGGGCGGCTGGAAACACCATATATTTT. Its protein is CASSQAPGAAGNTIYF.

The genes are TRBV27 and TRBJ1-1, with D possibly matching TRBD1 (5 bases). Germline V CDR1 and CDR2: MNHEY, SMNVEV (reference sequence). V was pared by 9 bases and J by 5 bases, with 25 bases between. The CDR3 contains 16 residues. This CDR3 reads CASHPLNSGKGTEAFF. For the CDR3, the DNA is TGTGCCAGTCATCCCCTAAACAGCGGGAAGGGGACTGAAGCTTTCTTT.

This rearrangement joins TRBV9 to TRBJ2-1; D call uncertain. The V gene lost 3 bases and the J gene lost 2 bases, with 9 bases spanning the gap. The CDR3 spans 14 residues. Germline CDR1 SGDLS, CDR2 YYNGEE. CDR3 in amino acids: CASSERGPYNEQFF. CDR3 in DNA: TGTGCCAGCAGCGAACGCGGCCCCTACAATGAGCAGTTCTTC. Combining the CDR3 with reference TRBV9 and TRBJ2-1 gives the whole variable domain DSGVTQTPKHLITATGQRVTLRCSPRSGDLSVYWYQQSLDQGLQFLIQYYNGEERAKGNILERFSAQQFPDLHSELNLSSLELGDSALYFCASSERGPYNEQFFGPGTRLTVL.

In DNA, the CDR3 is TGTGCCAGCAGCTTACGACAGGGGGGGTACCAAGAGACCCAGTACTTC. It codes for CASSLRQGGYQETQYF. This chain uses TRBV13 with TRBJ2-5; 9 bases agree with TRBD1. From germline, CDR1 is PRHDT and CDR2 FYEKMQ (reference sequence). V lost 2 bases, J lost 0 bases, and 4 bases stayed unmatched. This CDR3 contains 16 residues.

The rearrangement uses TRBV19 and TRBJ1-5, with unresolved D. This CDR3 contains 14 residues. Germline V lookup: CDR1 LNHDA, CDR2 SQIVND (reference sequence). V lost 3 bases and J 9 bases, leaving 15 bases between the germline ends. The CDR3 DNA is TGTGCCAGTAGTATCGGGGAGGCCCTTCGGCCCCAGCATTTT. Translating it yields CASSIGEALRPQHF.

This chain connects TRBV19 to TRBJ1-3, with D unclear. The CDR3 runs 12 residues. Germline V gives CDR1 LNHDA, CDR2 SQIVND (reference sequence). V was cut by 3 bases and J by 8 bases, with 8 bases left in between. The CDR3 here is CASSINGYTIYF. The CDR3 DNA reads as TGTGCCAGTAGTATCAACGGTTACACCATATATTTT. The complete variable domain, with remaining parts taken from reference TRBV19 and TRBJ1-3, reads DGGITQSPKYLFRKEGQNVTLSCEQNLNHDAMYWYRQDPGQGLRLIYYSQIVNDFQKGDIAEGYSVSREKKESFPLTVTSAQKNPTAFYLCASSINGYTIYFGEGSWLTVV.

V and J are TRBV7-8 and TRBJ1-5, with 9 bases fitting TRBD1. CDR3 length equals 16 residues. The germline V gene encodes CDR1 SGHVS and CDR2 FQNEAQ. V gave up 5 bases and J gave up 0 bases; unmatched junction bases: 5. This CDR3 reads CASSPGTGYSNQPQHF. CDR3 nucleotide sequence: TGTGCCAGCAGCCCCGGGACAGGGTATAGCAATCAGCCCCAGCATTTT.

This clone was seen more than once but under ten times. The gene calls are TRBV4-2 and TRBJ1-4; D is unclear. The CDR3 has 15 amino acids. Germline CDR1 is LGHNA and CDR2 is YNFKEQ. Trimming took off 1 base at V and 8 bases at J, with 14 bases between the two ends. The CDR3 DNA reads TGTGCCAGCAGCCAAGTTCTGCACCAACTCGAAAAACTGTTTTTT. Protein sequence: CASSQVLHQLEKLFF.

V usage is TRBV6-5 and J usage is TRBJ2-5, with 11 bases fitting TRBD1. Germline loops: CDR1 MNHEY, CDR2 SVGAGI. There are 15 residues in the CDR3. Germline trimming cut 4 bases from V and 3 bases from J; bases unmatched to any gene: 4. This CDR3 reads CASSFGTGGKETQYF. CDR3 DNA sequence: TGTGCCAGCAGTTTTGGGACAGGGGGTAAAGAGACCCAGTACTTC.

CDR3 nucleotide sequence: TGCGCCAGCAGAACAGGGACGAACCAAGAGACCCAGTACTTC. This gives the protein CASRTGTNQETQYF. This chain uses TRBV5-1 with TRBJ2-5; D is perhaps TRBD1 (6 bases). The CDR3 sequence is 14 residues long. V gave up 5 bases and J gave up 0 bases, with 11 bases separating them. The germline V gene encodes CDR1 SGHRS and CDR2 YFSETQ. The variable domain in full, completed from reference TRBV5-1 and TRBJ2-5, reads KAGVTQTPRYLIKTRGQQVTLSCSPISGHRSVSWYQQTPGQGLQFLFEYFSETQRNKGNFPGRFSGRQFSNSRSEMNVSTLELGDSALYLCASRTGTNQETQYFGPGTRLLVL.

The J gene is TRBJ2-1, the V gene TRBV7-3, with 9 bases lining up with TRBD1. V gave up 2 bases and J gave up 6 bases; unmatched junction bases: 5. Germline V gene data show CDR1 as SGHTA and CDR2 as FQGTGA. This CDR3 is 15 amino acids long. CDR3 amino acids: CASSLFGTGSNEQFF. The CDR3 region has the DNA TGTGCCAGCAGCTTATTCGGGACAGGGTCCAATGAGCAGTTCTTC.